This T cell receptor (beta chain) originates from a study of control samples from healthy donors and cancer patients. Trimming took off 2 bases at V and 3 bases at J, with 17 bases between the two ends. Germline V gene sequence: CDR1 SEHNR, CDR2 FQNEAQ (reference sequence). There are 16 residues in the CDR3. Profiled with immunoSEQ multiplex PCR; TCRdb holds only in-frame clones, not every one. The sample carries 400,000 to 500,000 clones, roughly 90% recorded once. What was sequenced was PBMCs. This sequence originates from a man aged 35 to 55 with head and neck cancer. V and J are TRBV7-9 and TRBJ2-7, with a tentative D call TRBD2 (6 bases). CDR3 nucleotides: TGTGCCAGCAGCTTAAGTCGGGGCCAGCGGGTCTACGAGCAGTACTTC. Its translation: CASSLSRGQRVYEQYF.